A selection of T cell receptor beta chains follows, all from one sample in a study of vaccination and CD4 T cells after COVID-19. MiXCR, run by TCRdb on the PCR reads, gives a single entry per CDR3 protein. This table has about 8,300 distinct CDR3 sequences, 70% appearing once. Their specific antigens are unknown. The sample comprised CD4+ T cells from blood, cultured in vitro. The receptors originated from a human donor who had recovered from COVID-19. CDR3s include the opening cysteine and the closing phenylalanine or tryptophan. A D gene is named only where the DNA matches it firmly. For some rows the clone size is stated as once, few or many, or as a class when expanded; others skip it.

NA TRBJ1-1 TRBV6-1 NA CASSERPQGEGF TGTGCCAGCAGCGAGAGGCCACAGGGAGAGGGCTTT
TRBD1 TRBJ2-5 TRBV6-5 NA CASSYSLFQGQVGTQYF TGTGCCAGCAGTTACTCTCTATTCCAGGGACAGGTGGGGACCCAGTACTTC
NA TRBJ1-5 TRBV6-1 NA CATNRVSNQPQHF TGTGCCACCAACAGGGTGAGCAATCAGCCCCAGCATTTT
TRBD1 TRBJ1-5 TRBV10-3 NA CAISDRGLSNQPQHF TGTGCCATCAGTGACAGGGGGTTGAGCAATCAGCCCCAGCATTTT
NA TRBJ1-5 TRBV2 once CASTPVRNPSNQPQHF TGTGCCAGCACTCCCGTTCGGAATCCTAGCAATCAGCCCCAGCATTTT
NA TRBJ1-1 TRBV2 NA CASSDRVGNTEAFF TGTGCCAGCAGTGATAGGGTAGGAAACACTGAAGCTTTCTTT
NA TRBJ1-1 TRBV7-2 NA CASSFLNPEAFF TGTGCCAGCAGCTTCCTTAATCCTGAAGCTTTCTTT
NA TRBJ2-3 TRBV20-1 NA CSASVGASTDTQYF TGCAGTGCTAGCGTAGGGGCAAGCACAGATACGCAGTATTTT
TRBD1 TRBJ2-7 TRBV20-1 few CSARDRGRTYEQYF TGCAGTGCTAGGGACAGGGGGCGAACCTACGAGCAGTACTTC
TRBD1 TRBJ1-3 TRBV20-1 NA CGARVPGQGPGNTIYF TGCGGTGCTAGAGTCCCGGGACAGGGCCCTGGAAACACCATATATTTT
NA TRBJ1-2 TRBV12-3/TRBV12-4 once CASSYTGSYGYTF TGTGCCAGCAGTTATACAGGTTCCTATGGCTACACCTTC
NA TRBJ1-5 TRBV4-1 NA CASSKGGIGNQPQHF TGCGCCAGCAGTAAGGGGGGTATTGGCAATCAGCCCCAGCATTTT
NA TRBJ1-1 TRBV20-1 NA CSAKKGGNTEAFF TGCAGTGCTAAGAAGGGAGGGAACACTGAAGCTTTCTTT
TRBD1 TRBJ1-6 TRBV7-9 NA CASSSSPTGGNSPLHF TGTGCCAGCAGCTCATCCCCCACAGGGGGAAATTCACCCCTCCACTTT
TRBD1 TRBJ2-7 TRBV6-1 NA CASGEDRVVTYEQYF TGTGCCAGCGGAGAGGACAGGGTCGTAACCTACGAGCAGTACTTC
TRBD2 TRBJ2-3 TRBV6-2/TRBV6-3 NA CASSYGSGGTDTQYF TGTGCCAGCAGTTACGGGAGCGGGGGCACAGATACGCAGTATTTT
NA TRBJ1-1 TRBV7-2 NA CASRSRALFNTEAFF TGTGCCAGCAGGTCCAGGGCCCTTTTTAACACTGAAGCTTTCTTT
TRBD1 TRBJ1-2 TRBV6-2/TRBV6-3 NA CASSPQGIYGYTF TGTGCCAGCAGTCCACAGGGGATCTATGGCTACACCTTC
TRBD2 TRBJ2-3 TRBV6-1 NA CASRGGTDTQYF TGTGCCTCTCGCGGGGGTACAGATACGCAGTATTTT
TRBD1 TRBJ1-6 TRBV6-1 few CASSRDSWSPLHF TGTGCCAGCAGTAGGGACAGCTGGTCACCCCTCCACTTT
NA TRBJ1-6 TRBV20-1 NA CSARSAGTSIPNSPLHF TGCAGTGCTAGAAGCGCCGGGACATCCATACCCAATTCACCCCTCCACTTT
NA TRBJ1-2 TRBV6-5 NA CASSSGTFYGYTF TGTGCCAGCAGTTCCGGGACCTTCTATGGCTACACCTTC
TRBD1 TRBJ2-5 TRBV7-3 NA CASSLMGQGAGETQYF TGTGCCAGCAGCTTGATGGGACAGGGGGCCGGGGAGACCCAGTACTTC
NA TRBJ1-3 TRBV6-1 NA CASSASTSGNTIYF TGTGCCAGCAGTGCTAGCACCTCTGGAAACACCATATATTTT
TRBD1 TRBJ2-7 TRBV19 NA CASSIAPGQVYEQYF TGTGCCAGTAGTATAGCCCCGGGACAGGTCTACGAGCAGTACTTC
NA TRBJ1-5 TRBV7-9 NA CASSSSQGVSNQPQHF TGTGCCAGCAGTTCATCCCAGGGTGTAAGCAATCAGCCCCAGCATTTT
NA TRBJ1-2 TRBV6-9 NA CASSTRLRLGYTF TGTGCCAGCAGTACCCGATTACGCCTTGGCTACACCTTC
NA TRBJ1-1 TRBV12-3/TRBV12-4 NA CASSIRSLNTEAFF TGTGCCAGCAGCATCCGGTCCTTGAACACTGAAGCTTTCTTT
NA TRBJ1-5 TRBV27 NA CASSFGGSSQPQHF TGTGCCAGCAGTTTTGGGGGTTCCAGTCAGCCCCAGCATTTT
NA TRBJ2-2 TRBV21-1 NA CASSPWKSGSRVPNTGELFF TGTGCCAGCAGCCCCTGGAAGTCCGGGTCAAGGGTCCCGAACACCGGGGAGCTGTTTTTT
NA TRBJ2-7 TRBV7-9 once CASSLRYEQYF TGTGCCAGCAGCTTAAGGTACGAGCAGTACTTC
NA TRBJ1-1 TRBV18 NA CASSPNLRTEAFF TGTGCCAGCTCACCCAACCTCCGAACTGAAGCTTTCTTT
NA TRBJ1-6 TRBV7-3 NA CASSLNSPGLGSPLHF TGTGCCAGCAGCTTAAACTCCCCAGGTCTCGGGTCACCCCTCCACTTT
TRBD1 TRBJ2-7 TRBV7-9 few CASSFPLTGTSYEQYF TGTGCCAGCAGCTTCCCCCTGACAGGGACCTCCTACGAGCAGTACTTC
NA TRBJ1-1 TRBV24-1 NA CATRGAGTNTEAFF TGTGCCACCAGGGGGGCAGGGACGAACACTGAAGCTTTCTTT
TRBD1 TRBJ2-7 TRBV24-1 NA CATSDFRQGSYEQYF TGTGCCACCAGTGATTTCAGACAGGGGTCCTACGAGCAGTACTTC
TRBD1 TRBJ1-1 TRBV7-2 NA CASSWRDRNTEAFF TGTGCCAGCAGCTGGCGGGACAGGAACACTGAAGCTTTCTTT
TRBD1 TRBJ1-1 TRBV19 NA CASSSTYGQGLNTEAFF TGTGCCAGTAGTTCCACCTACGGACAGGGGCTGAACACTGAAGCTTTCTTT
TRBD2 TRBJ2-3 TRBV10-1 NA CASRRTSGGQRTDTQYF TGCGCCAGCAGGAGGACTAGCGGGGGGCAGCGCACAGATACGCAGTATTTT
NA TRBJ2-3 TRBV7-2 NA CASSLTKTHTQYF TGTGCCAGCAGCTTAACCAAAACTCATACGCAGTATTTT
TRBD2 TRBJ2-3 TRBV7-3 NA CASSLSGGADTQYF TGTGCCAGCAGCCTCAGCGGGGGGGCCGATACGCAGTATTTT
NA TRBJ1-1 TRBV27 once CASSDSDLPGTEAFF TGTGCCAGCAGTGACTCGGACTTGCCGGGCACTGAAGCTTTCTTT
NA TRBJ1-2 TRBV20-1 NA CSGLFNYGYTF TGCAGCGGACTTTTTAACTATGGCTACACCTTC
NA TRBJ1-1 TRBV4-2 NA CASSQDGTAGAFF TGTGCCAGCAGCCAAGATGGCACCGCTGGGGCTTTCTTT
NA TRBJ1-5 TRBV6-2/TRBV6-3 NA CASRPGHVNQPQHF TGTGCCAGCAGACCGGGACACGTAAATCAGCCCCAGCATTTT
TRBD1 TRBJ2-3 TRBV11-2 once CASSLRQGARDTQYF TGTGCCAGCAGCTTGAGACAGGGGGCGCGTGATACGCAGTATTTT
NA TRBJ1-6 TRBV20-1 NA CSARDLGRGDSPLHF TGCAGTGCTAGAGATCTCGGCAGGGGTGATTCACCCCTCCACTTT
NA TRBJ1-1 TRBV5-1 NA CASSLAGGGMNTEAFF TGCGCCAGCAGCTTGGCGGGGGGCGGAATGAACACTGAAGCTTTCTTT
TRBD1 TRBJ1-6 TRBV5-4 NA CASSRGTGEEGPLHF TGTGCCAGCAGCCGAGGGACAGGGGAGGAGGGACCCCTCCACTTT
NA TRBJ2-7 TRBV5-4 NA CASSFGNSYEQYF TGTGCCAGCAGCTTCGGGAATTCCTACGAGCAGTACTTC